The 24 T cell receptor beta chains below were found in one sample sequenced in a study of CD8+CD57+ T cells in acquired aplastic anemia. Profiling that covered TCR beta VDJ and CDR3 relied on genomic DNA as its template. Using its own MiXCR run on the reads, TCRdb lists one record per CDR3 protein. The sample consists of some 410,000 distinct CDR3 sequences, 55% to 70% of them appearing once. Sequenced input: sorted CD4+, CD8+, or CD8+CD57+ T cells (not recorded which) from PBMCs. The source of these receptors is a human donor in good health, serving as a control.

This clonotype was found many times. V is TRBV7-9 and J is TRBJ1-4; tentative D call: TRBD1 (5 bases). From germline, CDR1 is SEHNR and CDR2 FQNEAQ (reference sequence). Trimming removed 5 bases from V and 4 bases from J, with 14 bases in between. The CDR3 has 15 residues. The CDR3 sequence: CASSTWDGLNEKLFF. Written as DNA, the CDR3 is TGTGCCAGCAGCACGTGGGACGGACTTAATGAAAAACTGTTTTTT.

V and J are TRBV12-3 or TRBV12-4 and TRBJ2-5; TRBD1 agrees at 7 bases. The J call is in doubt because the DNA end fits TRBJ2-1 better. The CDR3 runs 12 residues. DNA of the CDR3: TGTGCCAGCAGTTTGGGGACAGCAAACCAGTTCTTC. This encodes CASSLGTANQFF.

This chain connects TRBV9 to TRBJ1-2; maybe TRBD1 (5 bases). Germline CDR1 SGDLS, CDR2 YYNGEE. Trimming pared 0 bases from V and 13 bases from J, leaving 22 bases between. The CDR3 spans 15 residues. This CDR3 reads CASSVGGVSPYGRTF. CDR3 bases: TGTGCCAGCAGCGTAGGGGGGGTTTCCCCATATGGCCGCACCTTC. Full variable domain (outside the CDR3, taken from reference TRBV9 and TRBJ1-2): DSGVTQTPKHLITATGQRVTLRCSPRSGDLSVYWYQQSLDQGLQFLIQYYNGEERAKGNILERFSAQQFPDLHSELNLSSLELGDSALYFCASSVGGVSPYGRTFGSGTRLTVV.

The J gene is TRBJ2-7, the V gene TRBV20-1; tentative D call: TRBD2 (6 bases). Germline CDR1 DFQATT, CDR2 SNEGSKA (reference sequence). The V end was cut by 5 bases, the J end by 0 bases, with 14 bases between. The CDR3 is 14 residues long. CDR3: CSASSARISYEQYF. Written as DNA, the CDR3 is TGCAGTGCTTCTAGCGCACGGATCTCCTACGAGCAGTACTTC.

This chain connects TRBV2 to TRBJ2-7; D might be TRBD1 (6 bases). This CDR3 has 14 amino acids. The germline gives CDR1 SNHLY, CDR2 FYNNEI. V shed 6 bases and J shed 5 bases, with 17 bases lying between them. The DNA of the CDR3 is TGTGCCAGCAGCCCCACCACCGGGGACAACGAGCAGTACTTC. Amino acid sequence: CASSPTTGDNEQYF.

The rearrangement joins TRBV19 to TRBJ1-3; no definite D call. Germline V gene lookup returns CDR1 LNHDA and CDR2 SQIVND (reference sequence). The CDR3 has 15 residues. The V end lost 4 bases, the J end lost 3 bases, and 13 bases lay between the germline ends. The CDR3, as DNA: TGTGCCAGTAGTACAAGAGGCAGCTTTGGAAACACCATATATTTT. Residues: CASSTRGSFGNTIYF.

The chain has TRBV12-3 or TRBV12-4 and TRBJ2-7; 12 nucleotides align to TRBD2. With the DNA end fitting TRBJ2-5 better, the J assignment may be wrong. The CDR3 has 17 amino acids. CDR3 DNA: TGTGCCAGCAGTCCTCCTAGCGGGGGGGCCGTCCAAGAGACCCAGTACTTC. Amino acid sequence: CASSPPSGGAVQETQYF.

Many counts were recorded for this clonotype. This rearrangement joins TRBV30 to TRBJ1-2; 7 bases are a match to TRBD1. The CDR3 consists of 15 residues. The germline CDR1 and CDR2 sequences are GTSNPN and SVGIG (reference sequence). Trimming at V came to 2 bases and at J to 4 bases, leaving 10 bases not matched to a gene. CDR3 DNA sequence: TGTGCCTGGAGTCCGGACAGGCGCTACACCTATGGCTACACCTTC. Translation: CAWSPDRRYTYGYTF.

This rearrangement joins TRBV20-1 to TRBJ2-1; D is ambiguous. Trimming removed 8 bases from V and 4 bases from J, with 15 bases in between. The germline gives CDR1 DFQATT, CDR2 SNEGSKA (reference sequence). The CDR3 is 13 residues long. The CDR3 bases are TGCAGTACAAAGGACGGTTCGTACAATGAGCAGTTCTTC. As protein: CSTKDGSYNEQFF.

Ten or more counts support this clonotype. The CDR3 DNA follows: TGTGCCAGCAGTTTATCCGTTTCCCAGCATTTT. The encoded protein is CASSLSVSQHF. V is TRBV12-3 or TRBV12-4 and J is TRBJ1-5; D not certain. The V and J ends lost 2 bases and 11 bases respectively, with 7 bases between them. This CDR3 region has 11 residues.

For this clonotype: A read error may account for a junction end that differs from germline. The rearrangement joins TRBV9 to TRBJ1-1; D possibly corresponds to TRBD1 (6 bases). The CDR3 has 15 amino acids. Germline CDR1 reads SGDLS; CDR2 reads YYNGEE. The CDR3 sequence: CASSYSRGGNTAPFF. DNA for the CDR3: TGCGCCAGCAGCTATTCCAGGGGCGGCAACACTGCACCTTTCTTT.

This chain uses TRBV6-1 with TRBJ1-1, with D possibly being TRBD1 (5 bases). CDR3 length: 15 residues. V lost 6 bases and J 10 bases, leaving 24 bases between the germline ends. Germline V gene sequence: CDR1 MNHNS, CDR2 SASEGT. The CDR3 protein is CASRGTGGNTGGAFF. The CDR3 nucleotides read TGTGCCAGCAGGGGGACCGGGGGGAACACCGGTGGAGCTTTCTTT.

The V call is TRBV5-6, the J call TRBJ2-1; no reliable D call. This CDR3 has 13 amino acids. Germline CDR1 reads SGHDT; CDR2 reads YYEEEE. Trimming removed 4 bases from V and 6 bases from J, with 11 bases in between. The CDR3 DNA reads TGTGCCAGCAGCGTAGTGGTGGGCAATGAGCAGTTCTTC. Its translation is CASSVVVGNEQFF.

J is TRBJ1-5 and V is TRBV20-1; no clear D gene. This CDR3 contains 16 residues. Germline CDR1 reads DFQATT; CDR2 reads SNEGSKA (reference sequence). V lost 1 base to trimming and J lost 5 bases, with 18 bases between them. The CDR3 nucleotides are TGCAGTGCTAGAGTCCTCAGTGCAGACTGGGATCAGCCCCAGCATTTT. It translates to CSARVLSADWDQPQHF.

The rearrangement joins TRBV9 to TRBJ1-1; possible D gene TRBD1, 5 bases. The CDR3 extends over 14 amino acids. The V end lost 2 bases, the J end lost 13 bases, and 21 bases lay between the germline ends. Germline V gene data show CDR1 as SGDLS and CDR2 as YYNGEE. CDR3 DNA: TGTGCCAGCAGCGTGTCGGGACTAGTCTACGAGCATTTCTTT. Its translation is CASSVSGLVYEHFF.

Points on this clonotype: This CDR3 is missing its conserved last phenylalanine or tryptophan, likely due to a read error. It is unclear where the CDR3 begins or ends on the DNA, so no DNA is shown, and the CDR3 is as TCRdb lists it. The CDR3: CASSFWVDNSYL. The chain employs TRBV2 and TRBJ2-5. Germline CDR1 is SNHLY and CDR2 is FYNNEI. The CDR3 length equals 12 residues, ends included.

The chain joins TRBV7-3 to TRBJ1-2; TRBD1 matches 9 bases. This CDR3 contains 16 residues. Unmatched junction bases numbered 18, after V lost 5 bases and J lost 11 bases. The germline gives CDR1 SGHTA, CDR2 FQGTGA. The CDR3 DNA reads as TGTGCCAGCAGCGTCGGGGGGACAGGGCTCCTAAGAGCATACACCTTC. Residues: CASSVGGTGLLRAYTF.

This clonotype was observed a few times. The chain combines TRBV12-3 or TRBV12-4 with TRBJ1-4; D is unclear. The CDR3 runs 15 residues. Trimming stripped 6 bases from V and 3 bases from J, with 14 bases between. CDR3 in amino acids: CASRSLGRSNEKLFF. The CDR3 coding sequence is TGTGCCAGCAGATCCCTAGGGAGATCTAATGAAAAACTGTTTTTT.

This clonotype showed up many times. CDR3: CASRLRGQTTYGYTF. The DNA for the CDR3 is TGTGCCAGCCGTCTGCGGGGACAAACCACCTATGGCTACACCTTC. The V call is TRBV12-3 or TRBV12-4, the J call TRBJ1-2; the D gene is possibly TRBD1 (6 bases). This CDR3 region has 15 residues. Trimming stripped 8 bases from V and 4 bases from J, with 20 bases between.

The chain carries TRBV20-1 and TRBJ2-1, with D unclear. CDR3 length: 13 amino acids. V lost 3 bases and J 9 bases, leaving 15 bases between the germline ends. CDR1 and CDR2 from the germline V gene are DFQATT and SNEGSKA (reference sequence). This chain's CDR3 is CSASVSVIREQFF. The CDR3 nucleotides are TGCAGTGCTAGTGTTTCGGTGATACGTGAGCAGTTCTTC.

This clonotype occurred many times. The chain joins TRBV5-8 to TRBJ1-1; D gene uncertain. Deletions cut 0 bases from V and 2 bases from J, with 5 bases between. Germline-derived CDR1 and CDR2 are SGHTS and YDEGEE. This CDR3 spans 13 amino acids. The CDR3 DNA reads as TGTGCCAGCAGCTTGGAGCGAAACACTGAAGCTTTCTTT. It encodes CASSLERNTEAFF.

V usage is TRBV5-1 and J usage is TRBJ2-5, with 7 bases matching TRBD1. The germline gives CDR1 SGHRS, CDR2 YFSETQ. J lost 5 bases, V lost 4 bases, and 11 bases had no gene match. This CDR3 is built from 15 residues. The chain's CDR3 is CASSQQGRGSETQYF. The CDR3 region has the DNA TGCGCCAGCAGCCAACAGGGGCGCGGGTCTGAGACCCAGTACTTC. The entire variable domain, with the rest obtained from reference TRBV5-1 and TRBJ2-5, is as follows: KAGVTQTPRYLIKTRGQQVTLSCSPISGHRSVSWYQQTPGQGLQFLFEYFSETQRNKGNFPGRFSGRQFSNSRSEMNVSTLELGDSALYLCASSQQGRGSETQYFGPGTRLLVL.

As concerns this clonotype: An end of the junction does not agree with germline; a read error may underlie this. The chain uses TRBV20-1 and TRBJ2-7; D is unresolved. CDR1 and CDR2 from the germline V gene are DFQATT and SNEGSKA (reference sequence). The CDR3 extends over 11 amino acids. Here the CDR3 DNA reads TGCAGTGCCCCCGCATCGGGTAGCACGGACTTC. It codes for CSAPASGSTDF.

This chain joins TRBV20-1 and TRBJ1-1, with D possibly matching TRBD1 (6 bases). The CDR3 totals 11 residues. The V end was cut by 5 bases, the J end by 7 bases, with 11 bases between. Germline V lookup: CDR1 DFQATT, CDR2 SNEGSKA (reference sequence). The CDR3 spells CSAPIRGEAFF. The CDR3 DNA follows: TGCAGTGCTCCAATCAGGGGTGAAGCTTTCTTT.